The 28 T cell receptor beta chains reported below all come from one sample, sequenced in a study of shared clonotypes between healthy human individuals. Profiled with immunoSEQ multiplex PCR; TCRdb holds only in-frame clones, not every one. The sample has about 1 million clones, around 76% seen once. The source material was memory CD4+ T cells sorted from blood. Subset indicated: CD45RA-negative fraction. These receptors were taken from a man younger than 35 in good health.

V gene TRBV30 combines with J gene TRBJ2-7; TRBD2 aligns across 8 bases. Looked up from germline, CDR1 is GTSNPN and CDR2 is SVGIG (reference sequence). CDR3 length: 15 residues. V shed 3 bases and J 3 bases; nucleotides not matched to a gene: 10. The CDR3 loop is CAWRPQVAGIYEQYF. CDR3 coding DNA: TGTGCCTGGAGGCCCCAGGTAGCGGGAATCTACGAGCAGTACTTC.

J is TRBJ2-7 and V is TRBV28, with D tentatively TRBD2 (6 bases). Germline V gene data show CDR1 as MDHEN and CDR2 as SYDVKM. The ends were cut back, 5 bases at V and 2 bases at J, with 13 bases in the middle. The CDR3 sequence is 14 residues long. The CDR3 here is CASSRRDFPYEQYF. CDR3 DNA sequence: TGTGCCAGCAGTCGACGGGACTTCCCCTACGAGCAGTACTTC.

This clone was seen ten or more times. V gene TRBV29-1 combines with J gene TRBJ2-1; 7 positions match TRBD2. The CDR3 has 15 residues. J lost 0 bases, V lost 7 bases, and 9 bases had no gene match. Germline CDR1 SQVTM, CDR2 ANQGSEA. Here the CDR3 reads CSAPSGAGSYNEQFF. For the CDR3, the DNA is TGCAGCGCCCCTAGCGGAGCCGGCTCCTACAATGAGCAGTTCTTC.

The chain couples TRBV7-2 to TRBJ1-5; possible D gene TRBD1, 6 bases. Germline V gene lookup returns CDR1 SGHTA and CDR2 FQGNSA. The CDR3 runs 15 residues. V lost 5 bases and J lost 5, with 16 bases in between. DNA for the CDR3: TGTGCCAGCAGCCCACCGGGGGGGGCCCATCAGCCCCAGCATTTT. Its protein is CASSPPGGAHQPQHF.

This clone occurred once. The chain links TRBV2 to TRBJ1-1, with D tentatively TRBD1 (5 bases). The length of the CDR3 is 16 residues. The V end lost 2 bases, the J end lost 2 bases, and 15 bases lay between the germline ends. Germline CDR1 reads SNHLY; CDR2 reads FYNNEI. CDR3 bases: TGTGCCAGCAGTGAAAACGACAGAGTAATAAACACTGAAGCTTTCTTT. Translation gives CASSENDRVINTEAFF.

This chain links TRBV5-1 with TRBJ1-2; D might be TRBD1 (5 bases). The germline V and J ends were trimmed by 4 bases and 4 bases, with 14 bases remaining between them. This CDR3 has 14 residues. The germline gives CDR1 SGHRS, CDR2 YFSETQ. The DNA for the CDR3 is TGCGCCAGCAGCACCGAGACGACAGTCTATGGCTACACCTTC. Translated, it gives CASSTETTVYGYTF.

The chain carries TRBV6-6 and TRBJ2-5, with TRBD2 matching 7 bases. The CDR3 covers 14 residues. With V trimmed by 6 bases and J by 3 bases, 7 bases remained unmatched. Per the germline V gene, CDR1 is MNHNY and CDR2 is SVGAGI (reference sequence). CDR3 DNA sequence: TGTGCCAGCAGCTTGTCAGGGAGGGAAGAGACCCAGTACTTC. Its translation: CASSLSGREETQYF.

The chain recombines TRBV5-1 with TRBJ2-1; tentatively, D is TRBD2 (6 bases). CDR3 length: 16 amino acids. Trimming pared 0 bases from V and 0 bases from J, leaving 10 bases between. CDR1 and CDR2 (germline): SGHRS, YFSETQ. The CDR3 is CASSLVAGSSYNEQFF. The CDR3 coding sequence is TGCGCCAGCAGCTTGGTGGCGGGAAGCTCCTACAATGAGCAGTTCTTC.

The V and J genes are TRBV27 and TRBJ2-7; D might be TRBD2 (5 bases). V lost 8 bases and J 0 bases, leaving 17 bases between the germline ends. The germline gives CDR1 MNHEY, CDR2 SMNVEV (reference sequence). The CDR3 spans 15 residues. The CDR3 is CASSEGGWGSYEQYF. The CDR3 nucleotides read TGTGCCAGCTCCGAGGGCGGGTGGGGCTCCTACGAGCAGTACTTC.

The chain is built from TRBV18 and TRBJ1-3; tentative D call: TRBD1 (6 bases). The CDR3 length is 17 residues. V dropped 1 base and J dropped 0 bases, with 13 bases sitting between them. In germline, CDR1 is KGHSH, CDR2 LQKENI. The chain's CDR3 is CASSPQRRGISGNTIYF. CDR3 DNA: TGTGCCAGCTCACCACAGAGAAGGGGGATCTCTGGAAACACCATATATTTT.

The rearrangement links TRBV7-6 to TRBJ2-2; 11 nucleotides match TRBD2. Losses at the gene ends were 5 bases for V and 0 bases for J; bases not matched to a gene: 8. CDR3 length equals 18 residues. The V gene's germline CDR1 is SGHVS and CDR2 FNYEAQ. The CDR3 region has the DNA TGTGCCAGCAGCCGTGAACTAGCGGGGGCCACGAACACCGGGGAGCTGTTTTTT. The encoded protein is CASSRELAGATNTGELFF. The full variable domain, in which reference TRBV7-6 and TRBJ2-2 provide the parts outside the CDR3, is GAGVSQSPRYKVTKRGQDVALRCDPISGHVSLYWYRQALGQGPEFLTYFNYEAQQDKSGLPNDRFSAERPEGSISTLTIQRTEQRDSAMYRCASSRELAGATNTGELFFGEGSRLTVL.

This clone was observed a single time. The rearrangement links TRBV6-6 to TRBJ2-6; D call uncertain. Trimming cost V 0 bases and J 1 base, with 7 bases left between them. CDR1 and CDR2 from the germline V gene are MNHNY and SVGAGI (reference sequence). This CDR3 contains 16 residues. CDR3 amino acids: CASSYSWDSGANVLTF. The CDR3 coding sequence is TGTGCCAGCAGTTACTCTTGGGATTCTGGGGCCAACGTCCTGACTTTC.

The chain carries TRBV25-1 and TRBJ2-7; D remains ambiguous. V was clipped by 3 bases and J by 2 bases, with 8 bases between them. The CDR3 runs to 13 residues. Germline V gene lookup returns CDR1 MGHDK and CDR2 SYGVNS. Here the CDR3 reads CASSDFPPYEQYF. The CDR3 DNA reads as TGTGCCAGCAGTGATTTCCCGCCCTACGAGCAGTACTTC.

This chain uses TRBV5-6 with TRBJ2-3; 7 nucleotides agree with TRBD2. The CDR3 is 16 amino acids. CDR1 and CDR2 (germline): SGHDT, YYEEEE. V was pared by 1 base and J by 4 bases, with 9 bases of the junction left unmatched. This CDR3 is CASSLIGTSVADTQYF. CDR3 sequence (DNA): TGTGCCAGCAGCTTGATCGGCACTAGCGTGGCAGATACGCAGTATTTT.

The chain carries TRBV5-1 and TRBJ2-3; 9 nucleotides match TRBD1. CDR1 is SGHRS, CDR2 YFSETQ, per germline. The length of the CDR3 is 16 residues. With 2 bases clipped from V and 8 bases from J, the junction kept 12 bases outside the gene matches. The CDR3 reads CASSLPTGGTESTQYF. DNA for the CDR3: TGCGCCAGCAGCTTACCGACAGGGGGGACGGAAAGTACGCAGTATTTT.

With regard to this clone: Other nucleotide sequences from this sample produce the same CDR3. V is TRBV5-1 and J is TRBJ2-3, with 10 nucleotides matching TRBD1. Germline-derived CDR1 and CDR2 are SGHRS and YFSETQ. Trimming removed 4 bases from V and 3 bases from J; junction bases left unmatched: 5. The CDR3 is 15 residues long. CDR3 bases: TGCGCCAGCAGCCGCGACAGGGGGCCGACAGATACGCAGTATTTT. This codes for CASSRDRGPTDTQYF.

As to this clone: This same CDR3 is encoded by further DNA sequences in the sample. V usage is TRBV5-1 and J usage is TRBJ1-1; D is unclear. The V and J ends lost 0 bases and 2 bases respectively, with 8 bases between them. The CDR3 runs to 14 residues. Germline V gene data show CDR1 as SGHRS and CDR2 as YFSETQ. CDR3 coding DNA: TGCGCCAGCAGCTTGGTGGTGGGAAACACTGAAGCTTTCTTT. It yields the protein CASSLVVGNTEAFF. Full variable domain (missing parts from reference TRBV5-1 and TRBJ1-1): KAGVTQTPRYLIKTRGQQVTLSCSPISGHRSVSWYQQTPGQGLQFLFEYFSETQRNKGNFPGRFSGRQFSNSRSEMNVSTLELGDSALYLCASSLVVGNTEAFFGQGTRLTVV.

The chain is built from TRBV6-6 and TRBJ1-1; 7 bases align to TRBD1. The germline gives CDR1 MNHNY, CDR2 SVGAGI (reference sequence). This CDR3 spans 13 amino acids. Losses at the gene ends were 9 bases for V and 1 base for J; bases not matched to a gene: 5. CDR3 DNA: TGTGCCAGTTCGGGACAGACGAACACTGAAGCTTTCTTT. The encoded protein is CASSGQTNTEAFF.

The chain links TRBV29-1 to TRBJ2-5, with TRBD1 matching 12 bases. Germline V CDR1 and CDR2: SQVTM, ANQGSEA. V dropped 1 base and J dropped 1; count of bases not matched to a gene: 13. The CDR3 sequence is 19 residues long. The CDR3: CSVEVIDRDRGRFQETQYF. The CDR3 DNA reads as TGCAGCGTTGAAGTTATTGACCGGGACAGGGGGCGCTTCCAAGAGACCCAGTACTTC.

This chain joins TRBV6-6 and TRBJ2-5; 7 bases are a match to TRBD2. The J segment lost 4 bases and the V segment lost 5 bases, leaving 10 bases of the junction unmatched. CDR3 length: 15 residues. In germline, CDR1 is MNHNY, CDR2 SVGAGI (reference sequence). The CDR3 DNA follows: TGTGCCAGCAGTGTTCCCATAGGACTAGGAGAGACCCAGTACTTC. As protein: CASSVPIGLGETQYF.

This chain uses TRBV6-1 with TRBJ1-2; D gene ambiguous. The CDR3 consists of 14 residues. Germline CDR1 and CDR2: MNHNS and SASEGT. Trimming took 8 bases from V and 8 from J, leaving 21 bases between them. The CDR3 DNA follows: TGTGCCAGCGTGACCGGGAACCCCTCGGGGGGCTACACCTTC. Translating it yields CASVTGNPSGGYTF.

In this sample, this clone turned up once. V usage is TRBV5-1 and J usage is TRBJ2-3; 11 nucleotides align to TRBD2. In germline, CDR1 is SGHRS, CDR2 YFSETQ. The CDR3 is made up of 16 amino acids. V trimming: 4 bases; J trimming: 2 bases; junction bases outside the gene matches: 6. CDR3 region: CASSPTSGSFTDTQYF. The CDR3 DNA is TGCGCCAGCAGCCCCACTAGCGGGAGTTTCACAGATACGCAGTATTTT. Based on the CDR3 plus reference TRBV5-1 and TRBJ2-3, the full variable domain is KAGVTQTPRYLIKTRGQQVTLSCSPISGHRSVSWYQQTPGQGLQFLFEYFSETQRNKGNFPGRFSGRQFSNSRSEMNVSTLELGDSALYLCASSPTSGSFTDTQYFGPGTRLTVL.

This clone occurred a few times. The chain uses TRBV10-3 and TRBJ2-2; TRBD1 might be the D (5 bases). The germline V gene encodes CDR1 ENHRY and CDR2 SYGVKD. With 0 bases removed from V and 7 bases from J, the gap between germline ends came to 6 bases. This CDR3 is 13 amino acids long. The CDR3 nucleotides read TGTGCCATCAGTGAGTCAGGGGACGGGGAGCTGTTTTTT. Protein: CAISESGDGELFF.

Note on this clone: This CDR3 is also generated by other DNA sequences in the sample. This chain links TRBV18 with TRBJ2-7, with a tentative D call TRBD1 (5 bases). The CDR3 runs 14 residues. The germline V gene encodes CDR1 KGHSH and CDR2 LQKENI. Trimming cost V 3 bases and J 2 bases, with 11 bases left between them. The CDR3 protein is CASSPSTGPYEQYF. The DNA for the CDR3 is TGTGCCAGCTCACCGTCCACAGGTCCCTACGAGCAGTACTTC. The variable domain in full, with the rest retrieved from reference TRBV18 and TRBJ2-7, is NAGVMQNPRHLVRRRGQEARLRCSPMKGHSHVYWYRQLPEEGLKFMVYLQKENIIDESGMPKERFSAEFPKEGPSILRIQQVVRGDSAAYFCASSPSTGPYEQYFGPGTRLTVT.

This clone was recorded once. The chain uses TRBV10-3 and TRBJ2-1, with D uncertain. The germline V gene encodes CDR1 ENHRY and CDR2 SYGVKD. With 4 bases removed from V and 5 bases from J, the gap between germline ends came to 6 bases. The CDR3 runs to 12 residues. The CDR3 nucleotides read TGTGCCATCAGTGCCGGAGACAATGAGCAGTTCTTC. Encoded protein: CAISAGDNEQFF.

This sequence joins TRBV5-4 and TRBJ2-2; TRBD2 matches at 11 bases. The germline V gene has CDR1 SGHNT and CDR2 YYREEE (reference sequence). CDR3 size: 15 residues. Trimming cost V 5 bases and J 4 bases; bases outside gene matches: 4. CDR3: CASRLAGVATGELFF. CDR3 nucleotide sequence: TGTGCCAGCAGACTAGCGGGAGTCGCCACCGGGGAGCTGTTTTTT.

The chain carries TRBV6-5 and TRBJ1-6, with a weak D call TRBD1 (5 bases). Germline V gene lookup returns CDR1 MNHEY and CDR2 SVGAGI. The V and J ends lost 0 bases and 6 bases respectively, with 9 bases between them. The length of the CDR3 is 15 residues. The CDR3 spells CASSYSTGGNSPLHF. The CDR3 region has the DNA TGTGCCAGCAGTTACTCAACGGGGGGTAATTCACCCCTCCACTTT.

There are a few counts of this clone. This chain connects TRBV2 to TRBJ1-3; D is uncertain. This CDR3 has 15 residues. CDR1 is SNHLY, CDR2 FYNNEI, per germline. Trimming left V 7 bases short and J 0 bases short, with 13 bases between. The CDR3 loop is CASTLDVNSGNTIYF. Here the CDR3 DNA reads TGTGCCAGCACCCTAGACGTAAACTCTGGAAACACCATATATTTT. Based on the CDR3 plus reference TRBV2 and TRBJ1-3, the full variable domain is EPEVTQTPSHQVTQMGQEVILRCVPISNHLYFYWYRQILGQKVEFLVSFYNNEISEKSEIFDDQFSVERPDGSNFTLKIRSTKLEDSAMYFCASTLDVNSGNTIYFGEGSWLTVV.